These 30 T cell receptor beta chains originate from one sample sequenced in a study of chemoradiotherapy in HPV16-positive cancers. TCRdb keeps only in-frame clones here, not all; method: immunoSEQ multiplex PCR. The sample contains tens of thousands of clones, 90% of which appear only once. The sample was blood, taken from a patient who underwent chemoradiotherapy. The receptors here all came from a human donor with HPV-associated anogenital cancer.

The J gene is TRBJ1-1, the V gene TRBV18; a possible D gene is TRBD1 (5 bases). CDR1 is KGHSH and CDR2 is LQKENI in the germline V gene. Trimming cost V 1 base and J 4 bases, with 10 bases left between them. This CDR3 comprises 14 residues. CDR3 amino acids: CASSPLGPGTEAFF. The CDR3 DNA reads TGTGCCAGCTCACCACTGGGACCCGGCACTGAAGCTTTCTTT.

The rearrangement uses TRBV9 and TRBJ2-7; perhaps TRBD2 as D (5 bases). This CDR3 has 13 amino acids. Trimming pared 4 bases from V and 1 base from J, leaving 9 bases between. Looked up from germline, CDR1 is SGDLS and CDR2 is YYNGEE. The CDR3 nucleotides read TGTGCCAGCAGCAAGGACTCTTCCTACGAGCAGTACTTC. It codes for CASSKDSSYEQYF.

A remark on this clone: One end of the junction does not line up with germline, which may come from a read error. The rearrangement uses TRBV7-7 and TRBJ2-7; TRBD1 matches at 9 bases. The germline gives CDR1 SSHAT, CDR2 FNYEAQ (reference sequence). The CDR3 consists of 13 residues. The CDR3 DNA reads as TGTGCTAGCAGCTTGGACAGGGGCCACGAGCAGTACTTC. It encodes CASSLDRGHEQYF.

The chain has TRBV7-2 and TRBJ2-1, with 9 bases matching TRBD2. The CDR3 length is 15 residues. In germline, CDR1 is SGHTA, CDR2 FQGNSA. V dropped 5 bases and J dropped 8; count of bases not matched to a gene: 10. The CDR3 sequence: CASSRHGRGGYEQFF. In DNA form, the CDR3 reads TGTGCCAGCAGCCGACACGGGCGGGGGGGGTATGAGCAGTTCTTC.

The J gene is TRBJ2-5, the V gene TRBV9; a weak D match, TRBD2 (7 bases). Trimming took off 2 bases at V and 6 bases at J, with 20 bases between the two ends. CDR3 length: 16 amino acids. Germline-derived CDR1 and CDR2 are SGDLS and YYNGEE. The CDR3 nucleotides read TGTGCCAGCAGCGTGGGGGGGCCCTCTCAGGAGAAGACCCAGTACTTC. This gives the protein CASSVGGPSQEKTQYF.

V and J are TRBV5-1 and TRBJ2-1; tentative D call: TRBD1 (5 bases). V lost 3 bases to trimming and J lost 3 bases, with 13 bases between them. In germline, CDR1 is SGHRS, CDR2 YFSETQ. CDR3 length: 15 amino acids. CDR3 sequence (DNA): TGCGCCAGCAGCTCGTCAACTGACAGCTACAATGAGCAGTTCTTC. This codes for CASSSSTDSYNEQFF.

The rearrangement links TRBV7-6 to TRBJ2-3, with 13 bases fitting TRBD2. Trimming took 2 bases from V and 5 from J; bases not matched to a gene: 1. This CDR3 contains 15 residues. Germline V CDR1 and CDR2: SGHVS, FNYEAQ. Written as DNA, the CDR3 is TGTGCCAGCAGCTTACGGACTAGCGGGGGAGATACGCAGTATTTT. Encoded protein: CASSLRTSGGDTQYF. Combining the CDR3 with reference TRBV7-6 and TRBJ2-3 gives the whole variable domain GAGVSQSPRYKVTKRGQDVALRCDPISGHVSLYWYRQALGQGPEFLTYFNYEAQQDKSGLPNDRFSAERPEGSISTLTIQRTEQRDSAMYRCASSLRTSGGDTQYFGPGTRLTVL.

This chain links TRBV4-1 with TRBJ1-2; the D is unclear. Germline V gene data show CDR1 as MGHRA and CDR2 as YSYEKL. The CDR3 has 15 residues. V was shortened by 0 bases and J by 8 bases, with 16 bases between the two germline ends. This CDR3 is CASSQDLVVPRGYTF. CDR3 nucleotides: TGCGCCAGCAGCCAAGATCTCGTAGTACCGCGGGGCTACACCTTC.

Here the CDR3 reads CSVGGLNEKLFF. The CDR3 nucleotides read TGCAGCGTTGGGGGTCTGAATGAAAAACTGTTTTTT. The chain links TRBV29-1 to TRBJ1-4; no firm D call. The CDR3 sequence is 12 residues long. Looked up from germline, CDR1 is SQVTM and CDR2 is ANQGSEA. Trimming removed 4 bases at V and 5 bases at J, with 8 bases between. Supplemented by reference TRBV29-1 and TRBJ1-4, the full variable domain reads SAVISQKPSRDICQRGTSLTIQCQVDSQVTMMFWYRQQPGQSLTLIATANQGSEATYESGFVIDKFPISRPNLTFSTLTVSNMSPEDSSIYLCSVGGLNEKLFFGSGTQLSVL.

This clone appeared a single time. The V call is TRBV4-3, the J call TRBJ2-5; 12 bases line up with TRBD2. The CDR3 is 17 amino acids. Germline V gene lookup returns CDR1 LGHNA and CDR2 YSLEER. The V segment lost 4 bases and the J segment 8 bases; nucleotides outside the gene matches: 14. CDR3 in amino acids: CASSPGLAGSFKSTQYF. The CDR3 nucleotides read TGCGCCAGCAGCCCGGGACTAGCGGGTTCATTTAAGAGTACCCAGTACTTC.

The CDR3 loop is CASSLAGGTYEQYF. In DNA, the CDR3 is TGTGCCAGCAGCTTAGCGGGAGGCACCTACGAGCAGTACTTC. The chain links TRBV11-3 to TRBJ2-7; the match to TRBD2 covers 7 bases. The J segment lost 2 bases and the V segment lost 1 base, leaving 2 bases of the junction unmatched. The germline CDR1 and CDR2 sequences are SGHNT and YENEEA. CDR3 size: 14 residues.

This chain uses TRBV9 with TRBJ2-2; the D gene could be TRBD1 or TRBD2 (5 bases each). CDR3 length: 15 residues. V was clipped by 0 bases and J by 5 bases, with 11 bases between them. CDR1 and CDR2 from the germline V gene are SGDLS and YYNGEE. This chain's CDR3 is CASSVGPWGTGELFF. The DNA of the CDR3 is TGTGCCAGCAGCGTAGGGCCCTGGGGGACCGGGGAGCTGTTTTTT.

V and J are TRBV4-3 and TRBJ1-1; D is ambiguous. Trimming took off 4 bases at V and 5 bases at J, with 11 bases between the two ends. The CDR3 contains 13 residues. Looked up from germline, CDR1 is LGHNA and CDR2 is YSLEER. The CDR3 reads CASSLVGGTEAFF. The CDR3 DNA reads TGCGCCAGCAGCCTAGTGGGAGGAACTGAAGCTTTCTTT.

This clone has only one observation. Other nucleotide sequences from this sample produce the same CDR3. This chain connects TRBV29-1 to TRBJ2-1; TRBD1 matches at 7 bases. This CDR3 has 14 residues. V was clipped by 4 bases and J by 2 bases; unmatched bases: 5. CDR1 is SQVTM and CDR2 is ANQGSEA in the germline V gene. CDR3: CSVVGQGAYNEQFF. In DNA, the CDR3 is TGCAGCGTTGTGGGTCAGGGGGCCTACAATGAGCAGTTCTTC.

A single count supports this clone. The V and J genes are TRBV5-6 and TRBJ1-4; perhaps TRBD1 as D (6 bases). The CDR3 spans 17 residues. V lost 2 bases and J lost 7, with 21 bases in between. Germline CDR1 SGHDT, CDR2 YYEEEE. CDR3 DNA sequence: TGTGCCAGCAGCTTACACTTGATTGGGGGGGCTGCTGAAAAACTGTTTTTT. Its protein product is CASSLHLIGGAAEKLFF.

This clone came up once. The chain recombines TRBV11-2 with TRBJ2-5; either TRBD1 or TRBD2 may supply D (5 bases each). The ends were cut back, 8 bases at V and 6 bases at J, with 13 bases in the middle. Per germline, CDR1 SGHAT and CDR2 FQNNGV. CDR3 length equals 12 residues. DNA for the CDR3: TGTGCCAGCGGGGGAAGCGGACAGACCCAGTACTTC. The encoded protein is CASGGSGQTQYF.

This chain connects TRBV12-5 to TRBJ2-3; the D gene is possibly TRBD1 (6 bases). V gave up 2 bases and J gave up 4 bases, with 13 bases separating them. The CDR3 contains 15 residues. Germline V gene lookup returns CDR1 LGHNT and CDR2 FRNRAP. In nucleotides, the CDR3 is TGTGCTAGTGGTTTGCGGGGACATTCTTCAGATACGCAGTATTTT. This codes for CASGLRGHSSDTQYF. Supplemented by reference TRBV12-5 and TRBJ2-3, the full variable domain reads DARVTQTPRHKVTEMGQEVTMRCQPILGHNTVFWYRQTMMQGLELLAYFRNRAPLDDSGMPKDRFSAEMPDATLATLKIQPSEPRDSAVYFCASGLRGHSSDTQYFGPGTRLTVL.

The V and J genes are TRBV5-4 and TRBJ2-3; 7 bases map to TRBD1. Trimming cost V 4 bases and J 0 bases; bases outside gene matches: 11. There are 17 residues in the CDR3. Germline loops: CDR1 SGHNT, CDR2 YYREEE (reference sequence). This CDR3 reads CASSERQGPTSTDTQYF. The DNA of the CDR3 is TGTGCCAGCAGCGAGAGACAGGGTCCAACTAGCACAGATACGCAGTATTTT. Full variable domain (remainder filled in from reference TRBV5-4 and TRBJ2-3): ETGVTQSPTHLIKTRGQQVTLRCSSQSGHNTVSWYQQALGQGPQFIFQYYREEENGRGNFPPRFSGLQFPNYSSELNVNALELDDSALYLCASSERQGPTSTDTQYFGPGTRLTVL.

V usage is TRBV5-5 and J usage is TRBJ1-1, with unresolved D. The CDR3 is 14 amino acids. CDR1 SGHKS and CDR2 YYEKEE come from the germline V gene (reference sequence). V was cut by 0 bases and J by 0 bases, with 6 bases left in between. Here the CDR3 DNA reads TGTGCCAGCAGCTTGGGCAGATTGAACACTGAAGCTTTCTTT. Translated, it gives CASSLGRLNTEAFF.

The J gene is TRBJ2-5, the V gene TRBV7-9, with D unclear. Judging by the DNA end, TRBJ2-7 fits better; the J call may be wrong. Germline lookup yields CDR1 SEHNR and CDR2 FQNEAQ (reference sequence). The CDR3 is 12 residues long. The CDR3: CASSLGAYEQYF. The DNA for the CDR3 is TGTGCCAGCAGCTTAGGAGCCTACGAGCAGTACTTC.

The chain uses TRBV1 and TRBJ2-2; TRBD2, as called in the table, went unchecked against the DNA. TRBV1 is shown as a pseudogene. CDR3 length: 16 amino acids. The CDR3 sequence is CTSSPPPSGGTGELFF. In DNA, the CDR3 is TGCACCAGCAGCCCCCCCCCTAGCGGGGGCACCGGGGAGCTGTTTTTT.

The chain has TRBV29-1 and TRBJ2-5; tentatively, D is TRBD1 (5 bases). CDR1 SQVTM and CDR2 ANQGSEA come from the germline V gene. CDR3 size: 14 residues. V gave up 0 bases and J gave up 1 base, with 9 bases separating them. The CDR3, as DNA: TGCAGCGTTGAAGAATACAGGTTCCAAGAGACCCAGTACTTC. Encoded protein: CSVEEYRFQETQYF. The full variable domain, completed using reference TRBV29-1 and TRBJ2-5, is SAVISQKPSRDICQRGTSLTIQCQVDSQVTMMFWYRQQPGQSLTLIATANQGSEATYESGFVIDKFPISRPNLTFSTLTVSNMSPEDSSIYLCSVEEYRFQETQYFGPGTRLLVL.

The table lists this clone with a few counts. The rearrangement links TRBV19 to TRBJ1-5; D uncertain. The ends were cut back, 2 bases at V and 4 bases at J, with 6 bases in the middle. CDR1 and CDR2 (germline): LNHDA, SQIVND (reference sequence). The CDR3 totals 13 residues. CDR3 protein: CASSIIGNQPQHF. For the CDR3, the DNA is TGTGCCAGTAGTATAATAGGGAATCAGCCCCAGCATTTT.

The V and J genes are TRBV11-2 and TRBJ2-5, with 15 bases aligning to TRBD2. There are 17 residues in the CDR3. The junction had 8 bases not matched to a gene; V was cut back by 5 bases and J by 4 bases. Per germline, CDR1 SGHAT and CDR2 FQNNGV. The CDR3 protein is CASSPGTSGGQGETQYF. The CDR3 DNA sequence: TGTGCCAGCAGCCCAGGGACTAGCGGGGGGCAGGGAGAGACCCAGTACTTC.

V gene TRBV5-4 combines with J gene TRBJ2-1, with D maybe TRBD2 (6 bases). Germline V gene sequence: CDR1 SGHNT, CDR2 YYREEE (reference sequence). The CDR3 has 15 amino acids. Trimming cost V 5 bases and J 4 bases, with 16 bases left between them. The CDR3 bases are TGTGCCAGCAGTTCCCCGGGACGGGAGTACAATGAGCAGTTCTTC. This encodes CASSSPGREYNEQFF.

The J gene is TRBJ2-1, the V gene TRBV19, with D unresolved. The CDR3 loop spans 14 amino acids. Germline CDR1 LNHDA, CDR2 SQIVND (reference sequence). Trimming shortened V by 3 bases and J by 5 bases, and 11 bases separated the two germline ends. The CDR3 nucleotides read TGTGCCAGTAGTATGAGGCGGAGCCACAATGAGCAGTTCTTC. Protein sequence: CASSMRRSHNEQFF. The full variable domain, rest sourced from reference TRBV19 and TRBJ2-1, is DGGITQSPKYLFRKEGQNVTLSCEQNLNHDAMYWYRQDPGQGLRLIYYSQIVNDFQKGDIAEGYSVSREKKESFPLTVTSAQKNPTAFYLCASSMRRSHNEQFFGPGTRLTVL.

The rearrangement links TRBV14 to TRBJ1-1, with D perhaps matching TRBD1 (6 bases). The CDR3 runs 15 residues. Germline V gives CDR1 SGHDN, CDR2 FVKESK. The V end was cut by 1 base, the J end by 1 base, with 10 bases between. The DNA for the CDR3 is TGTGCCAGCAGCCAAGGGCAGGGGAGGAACACTGAAGCTTTCTTT. The encoded protein is CASSQGQGRNTEAFF. Supplemented by reference TRBV14 and TRBJ1-1, the full variable domain reads EAGVTQFPSHSVIEKGQTVTLRCDPISGHDNLYWYRRVMGKEIKFLLHFVKESKQDESGMPNNRFLAERTGGTYSTLKVQPAELEDSGVYFCASSQGQGRNTEAFFGQGTRLTVV.

CDR3 region: CASSLKEGGPVLNTEAFF. The CDR3 nucleotides read TGTGCCAGCAGCTTGAAAGAAGGGGGGCCCGTACTGAACACTGAAGCTTTCTTT. This chain links TRBV21-1 with TRBJ1-1. TRBV21-1 is termed a pseudogene. This CDR3 region has 18 residues.

The gene calls are TRBV6-1 and TRBJ2-7; 8 nucleotides align to TRBD2. Trimming cost V 6 bases and J 3 bases; bases outside gene matches: 7. Germline values: CDR1 MNHNS, CDR2 SASEGT. This CDR3 region has 14 residues. The CDR3 is CASRAGGSRYEQYF. CDR3 coding DNA: TGTGCCAGCAGGGCGGGGGGTTCACGCTACGAGCAGTACTTC.

The rearrangement uses TRBV2 and TRBJ2-5, with no clear D. Germline assignment: CDR1 SNHLY and CDR2 FYNNEI. V was trimmed by 7 bases and J by 5 bases, leaving 14 bases between them. The CDR3 covers 13 residues. CDR3 DNA: TGTGCCAGCAAAGAAAACGTCAGGGAGACCCAGTACTTC. Translated: CASKENVRETQYF.